The text below deals with one T cell receptor (beta chain). The data were produced by immunoSEQ multiplex PCR, yet TCRdb's version contains in-frame clones alone and is incomplete. The repertoire holds approximately 110,000 clones, with roughly 80% as singletons. CDR1 SQVTM and CDR2 ANQGSEA come from the germline V gene. The CDR3 runs to 12 residues. Trimming at V came to 5 bases and at J to 7 bases, leaving 6 bases not matched to a gene. The entry originates in a study of blood T cell repertoires in COVID-19. Study overall: The origin of the acute and convalescent COVID-19 samples was the United States, Italy and Spain. Nucleic acid was either cDNA or gDNA, and it came from T cells, B-cell-depleted T cells, or PBMCs.

Sequenced input: peripheral blood. This chain connects TRBV29-1 to TRBJ1-2, with 8 bases fitting TRBD1. This receptor was obtained from a woman aged 55-69 years with acute or convalescent COVID-19. This chain's CDR3 is CSVSGQGIGYTF. The CDR3 DNA is TGCAGCGTTTCCGGACAGGGTATTGGCTACACCTTC.